The clone carrying this TCR beta chain was recorded at least ten times. What it binds is not known. The data were taken from a study of quantifying T cell responses using KT2 cells. Background on the study: TCR alpha and beta constant-region primers primed reverse transcription of RNA. Estimated efficiency of the T4 ligation step was above 8.5% under optimum conditions. General study points: KT2 sequence counts showed saturation when very many KT2 cells were spiked in. Counts of KT2 alpha and beta sequences rose linearly with the number of KT2 cells added.

The CDR3 totals 16 residues. V was trimmed by 0 bases and J by 9 bases, leaving 18 bases between them. The germline CDR1 and CDR2 sequences are MNHEY and SVGEGT. An oligo carrying a UMI was ligated to the cDNA 3' end. The first PCR ran around 4 cycles with an equimolar RC1.1 and RC1.2 beta primer mix. Starting with the second PCR, alpha and beta TCR chains went through separate processing. MiXCR, run by TCRdb on the UMI-ligation and nested PCR reads, gives a single entry per CDR3 protein. Of tens of thousands of distinct CDR3 sequences in the sample, approximately 7% were seen once. This TCR came from a human donor. Sequenced material: PBMCs spiked with cells of the T cell clone KT2. The rearrangement links TRBV6-2 or TRBV6-3 to TRBJ2-1; TRBD2 is a possible D gene (6 bases). CDR3 loop: CASSYSGGVGFGEQFF. Here the CDR3 DNA reads TGTGCCAGCAGTTACTCGGGGGGAGTGGGCTTTGGTGAGCAGTTCTTC.